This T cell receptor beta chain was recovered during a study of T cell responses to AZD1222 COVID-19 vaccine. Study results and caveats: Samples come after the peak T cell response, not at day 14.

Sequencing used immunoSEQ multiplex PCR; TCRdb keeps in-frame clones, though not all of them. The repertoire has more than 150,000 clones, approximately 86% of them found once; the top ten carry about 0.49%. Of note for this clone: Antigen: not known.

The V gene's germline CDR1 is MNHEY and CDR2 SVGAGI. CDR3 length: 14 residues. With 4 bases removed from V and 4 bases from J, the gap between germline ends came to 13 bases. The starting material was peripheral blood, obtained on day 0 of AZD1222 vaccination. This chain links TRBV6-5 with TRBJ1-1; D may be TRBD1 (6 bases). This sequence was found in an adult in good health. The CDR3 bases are TGTGCCAGCAGTTTCACAGGGATCCCCACTGAAGCTTTCTTT. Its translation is CASSFTGIPTEAFF.